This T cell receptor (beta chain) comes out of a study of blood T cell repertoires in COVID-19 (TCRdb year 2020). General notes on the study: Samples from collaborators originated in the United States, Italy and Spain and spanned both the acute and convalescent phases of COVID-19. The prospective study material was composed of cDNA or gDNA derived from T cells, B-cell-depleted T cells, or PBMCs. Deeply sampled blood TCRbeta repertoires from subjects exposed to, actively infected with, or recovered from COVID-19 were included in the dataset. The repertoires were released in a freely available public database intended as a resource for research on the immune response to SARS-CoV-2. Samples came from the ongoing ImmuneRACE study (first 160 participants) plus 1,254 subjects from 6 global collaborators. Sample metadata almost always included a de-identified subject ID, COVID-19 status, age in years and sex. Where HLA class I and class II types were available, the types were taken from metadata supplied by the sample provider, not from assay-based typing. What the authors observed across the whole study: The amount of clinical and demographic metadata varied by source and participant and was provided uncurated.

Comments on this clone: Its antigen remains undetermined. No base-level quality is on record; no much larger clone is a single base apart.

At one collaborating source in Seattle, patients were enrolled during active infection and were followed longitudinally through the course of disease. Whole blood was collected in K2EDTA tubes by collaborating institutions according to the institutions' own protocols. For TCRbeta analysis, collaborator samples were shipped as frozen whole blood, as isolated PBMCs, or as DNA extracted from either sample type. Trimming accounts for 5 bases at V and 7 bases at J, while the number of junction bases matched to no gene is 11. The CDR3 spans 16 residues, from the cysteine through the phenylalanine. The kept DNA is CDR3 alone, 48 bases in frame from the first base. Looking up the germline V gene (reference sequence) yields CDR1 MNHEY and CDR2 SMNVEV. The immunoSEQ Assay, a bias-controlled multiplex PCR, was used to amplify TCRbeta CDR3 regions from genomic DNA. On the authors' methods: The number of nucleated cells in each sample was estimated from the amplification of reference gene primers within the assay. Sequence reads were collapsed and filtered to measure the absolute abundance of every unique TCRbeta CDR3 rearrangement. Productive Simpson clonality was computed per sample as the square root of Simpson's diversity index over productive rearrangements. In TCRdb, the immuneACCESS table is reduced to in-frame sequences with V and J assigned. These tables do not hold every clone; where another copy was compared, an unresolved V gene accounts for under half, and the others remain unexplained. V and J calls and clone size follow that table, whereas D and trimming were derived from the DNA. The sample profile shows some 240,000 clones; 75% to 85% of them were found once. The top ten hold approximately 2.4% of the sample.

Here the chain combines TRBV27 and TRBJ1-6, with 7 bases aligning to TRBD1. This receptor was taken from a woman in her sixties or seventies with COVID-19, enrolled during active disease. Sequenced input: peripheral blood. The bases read TGTGCCAGCAGTCCTGGGGTAGGGACAGTGAATTCACCCCTCCACTTT. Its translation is CASSPGVGTVNSPLHF.